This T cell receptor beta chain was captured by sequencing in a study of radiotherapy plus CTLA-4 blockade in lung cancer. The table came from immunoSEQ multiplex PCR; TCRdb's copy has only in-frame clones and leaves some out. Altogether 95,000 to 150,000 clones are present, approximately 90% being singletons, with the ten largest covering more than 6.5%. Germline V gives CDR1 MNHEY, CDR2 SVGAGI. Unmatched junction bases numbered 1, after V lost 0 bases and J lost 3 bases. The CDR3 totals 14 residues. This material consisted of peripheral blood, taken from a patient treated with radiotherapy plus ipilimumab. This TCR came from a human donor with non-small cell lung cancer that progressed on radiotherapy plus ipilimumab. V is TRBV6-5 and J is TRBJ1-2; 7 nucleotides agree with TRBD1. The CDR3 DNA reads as TGTGCCAGCAGTTACTCTGGACAGGACTATGGCTACACCTTC. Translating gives CASSYSGQDYGYTF.